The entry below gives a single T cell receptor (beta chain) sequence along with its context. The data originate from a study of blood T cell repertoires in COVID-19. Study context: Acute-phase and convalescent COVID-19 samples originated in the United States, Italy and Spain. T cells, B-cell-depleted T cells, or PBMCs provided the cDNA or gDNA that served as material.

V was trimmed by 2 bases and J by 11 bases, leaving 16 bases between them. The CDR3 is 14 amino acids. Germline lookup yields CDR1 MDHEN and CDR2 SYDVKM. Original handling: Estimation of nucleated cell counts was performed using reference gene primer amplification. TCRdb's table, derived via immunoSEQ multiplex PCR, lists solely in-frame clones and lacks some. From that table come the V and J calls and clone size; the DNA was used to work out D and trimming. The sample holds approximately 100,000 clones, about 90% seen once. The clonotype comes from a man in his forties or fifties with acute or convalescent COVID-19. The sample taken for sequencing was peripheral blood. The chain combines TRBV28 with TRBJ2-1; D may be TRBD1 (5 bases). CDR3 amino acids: CASSLPKLQGKQFF. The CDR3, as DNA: TGTGCCAGCAGTTTACCCAAACTGCAGGGAAAGCAGTTCTTC. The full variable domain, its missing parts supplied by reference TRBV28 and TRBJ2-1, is DVKVTQSSRYLVKRTGEKVFLECVQDMDHENMFWYRQDPGLGLRLIYFSYDVKMKEKGDIPEGYSVSREKKERFSLILESASTNQTSMYLCASSLPKLQGKQFFGPGTRLTVL.